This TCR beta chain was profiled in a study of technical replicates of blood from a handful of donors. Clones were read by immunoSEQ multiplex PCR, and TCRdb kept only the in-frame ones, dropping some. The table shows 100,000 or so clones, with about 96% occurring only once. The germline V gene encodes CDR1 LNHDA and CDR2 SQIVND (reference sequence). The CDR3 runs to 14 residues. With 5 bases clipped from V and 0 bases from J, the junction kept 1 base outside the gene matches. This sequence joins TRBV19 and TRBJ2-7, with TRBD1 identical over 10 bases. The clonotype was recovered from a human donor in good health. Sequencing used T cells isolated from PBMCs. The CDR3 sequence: CASSRTGGSYEQYF. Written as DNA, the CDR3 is TGTGCCAGTAGTCGGACAGGGGGCTCCTACGAGCAGTACTTC. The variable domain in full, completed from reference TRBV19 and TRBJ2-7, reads DGGITQSPKYLFRKEGQNVTLSCEQNLNHDAMYWYRQDPGQGLRLIYYSQIVNDFQKGDIAEGYSVSREKKESFPLTVTSAQKNPTAFYLCASSRTGGSYEQYFGPGTRLTVT.